This section outlines one TCR beta chain sequence together with its context. The sample belongs to a study of T cells expressing NK-cell markers. The CDR3 length is 15 residues. Germline V gene data show CDR1 as DFQATT and CDR2 as SNEGSKA (reference sequence). Template switching by 5'RACE with UMIs generated the TCR beta cDNA. Following a re-call of the 5' RACE reads, TCRdb has one entry per CDR3 protein and lacks DNA. The table lists under 500,000 distinct CDR3 sequences. The chain employs TRBV20-1 and TRBJ2-2. The source is a woman between 18 and 69 years old in good health. Sequenced input: blood T cells: a sorted CD56 or NKG2C T cell subset, CD4+ or CD8+ T cells, or bulk PBMC T cells (not recorded which). This CDR3 reads CSARDMPGYTGELFF.